This TCR beta chain was documented in a study of human T cells and chemical hapten exposure. Study at large: For the roughly 24-week duration of the study, patients were given weekly doses of diphenylcyclopropenone on the scalp. The patient population, which was mostly female, had alopecia areata, totalis or universalis.

As for time point: pre-sensitization, week 0. Described treatment: therapeutic diphenylcyclopropenone sensitization with weekly scalp DPC. What the library attached to individual cDNA molecules were unique molecular identifiers. Study processing details: Samples ranged from roughly 23,224 to 690,600 TCRs, with a median of approximately 91,000. One entry per CDR3 protein, called by TCRdb with MiXCR from the RACE reads. For this entry, the V and J calls and clone size follow TCRdb and not the study's own pipeline. The sample consists of under 200,000 distinct CDR3 sequences, around 30% of them appearing once. This CDR3 is 13 amino acids long. V lost 5 bases, J lost 4 bases, and 11 bases lay in between.

The sequencing here drew on whole blood, taken in connection with sensitization to the hapten diphenylcyclopropenone (DPC). The rearrangement joins TRBV12-3 or TRBV12-4 to TRBJ2-5, with D possibly being TRBD2 (5 bases). This clonotype was sampled from a woman in her 30s with alopecia areata. Some clones in this sample may be carry-over from other donors' samples. Here the CDR3 DNA reads TGTGCCAGCAGTCCGGGAAGGGTAGAGACCCAGTACTTC. It codes for CASSPGRVETQYF.